Sequencing of this T cell receptor (beta chain) was carried out in a study of blood T cell repertoires in COVID-19. This table comes from immunoSEQ multiplex PCR, and its TCRdb copy is limited to in-frame clones, with some not included. The sample has 260,000 or so clones; around 90% are singletons. The sequence came from a human donor in a cohort sampled during active COVID-19. The sequenced material came from peripheral blood.

For the CDR3, the DNA is TGTGCCAGCTCAGAAGGACAGGGGTACTATGGCTACACCTTC. Amino acids: CASSEGQGYYGYTF. This rearrangement joins TRBV18 to TRBJ1-2; 9 positions agree with TRBD1. The junction had 4 bases not matched to a gene; V was cut back by 5 bases and J by 3 bases. This CDR3 spans 14 amino acids. In germline, CDR1 is KGHSH, CDR2 LQKENI.